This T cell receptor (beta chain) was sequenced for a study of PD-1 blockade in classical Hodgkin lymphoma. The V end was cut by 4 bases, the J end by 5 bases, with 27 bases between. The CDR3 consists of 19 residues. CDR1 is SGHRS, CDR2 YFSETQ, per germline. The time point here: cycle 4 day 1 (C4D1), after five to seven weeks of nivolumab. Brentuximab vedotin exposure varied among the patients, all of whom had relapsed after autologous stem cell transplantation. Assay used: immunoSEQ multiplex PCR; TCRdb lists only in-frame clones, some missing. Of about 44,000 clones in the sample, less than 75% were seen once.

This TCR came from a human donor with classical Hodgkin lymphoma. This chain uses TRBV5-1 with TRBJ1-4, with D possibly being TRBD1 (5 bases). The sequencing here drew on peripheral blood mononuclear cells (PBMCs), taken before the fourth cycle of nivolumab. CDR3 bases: TGCGCCAGCAGCCCCCGGAGTCGCGGTTCCTTGGGGGGGAATGAAAAACTGTTTTTT. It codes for CASSPRSRGSLGGNEKLFF. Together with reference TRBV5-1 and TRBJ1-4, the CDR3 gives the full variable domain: KAGVTQTPRYLIKTRGQQVTLSCSPISGHRSVSWYQQTPGQGLQFLFEYFSETQRNKGNFPGRFSGRQFSNSRSEMNVSTLELGDSALYLCASSPRSRGSLGGNEKLFFGSGTQLSVL.